These 15 T cell receptor beta chains were sequenced from one sample in a study of T cells in Graves' hyperthyroidism and ophthalmopathy. Regions amplified from RNA transcripts were the TCR beta CDR3 regions. An initial round of RT-PCR targeting the TCR CDR3 relied on the HTBI primer set. MiXCR, applied by TCRdb to the multiplex PCR reads, yields one record per CDR3 protein. This table has around 420,000 distinct CDR3 sequences, roughly 14% appearing once. The sequencing input was blood. The source of these receptors is a woman between 18 and 29 years old with Graves' hyperthyroidism.

This clonotype was observed at least ten times. V is TRBV4-1 and J is TRBJ1-4; D is ambiguous. CDR1 MGHRA and CDR2 YSYEKL come from the germline V gene. There are 14 residues in the CDR3. Trimming took off 1 base at V and 7 bases at J, with 10 bases between the two ends. The CDR3 DNA reads TGCGCCAGCAGCCAAGGACCTTCTGGTGAAAAACTGTTTTTT. Translated, it gives CASSQGPSGEKLFF.

There are many counts of this clonotype. This chain joins TRBV18 and TRBJ1-2; no reliable D call. The CDR3 totals 14 residues. CDR1 is KGHSH and CDR2 is LQKENI in the germline V gene. Trimming cost V 3 bases and J 4 bases, with 12 bases left between them. CDR3 region: CASSPLEDGYGYTF. CDR3 coding DNA: TGTGCCAGCTCACCGCTGGAGGACGGCTATGGCTACACCTTC.

This clonotype was counted many times. The CDR3 DNA follows: TGTGCCAGCAGCTTAAGCACAGTCTATGGCTACACCTTC. The encoded protein is CASSLSTVYGYTF. The chain employs TRBV7-2 and TRBJ1-2; no firm D call. The CDR3 sequence is 13 residues long. Germline V CDR1 and CDR2: SGHTA, FQGNSA. Trimming left V 2 bases short and J 4 bases short, with 8 bases between. Drawing the rest from reference TRBV7-2 and TRBJ1-2, the complete variable domain is GAGVSQSPSNKVTEKGKDVELRCDPISGHTALYWYRQSLGQGLEFLIYFQGNSAPDKSGLPSDRFSAERTGGSVSTLTIQRTQQEDSAVYLCASSLSTVYGYTFGSGTRLTVV.

The chain is built from TRBV2 and TRBJ2-7; 9 bases align to TRBD2. Germline assignment: CDR1 SNHLY and CDR2 FYNNEI. The CDR3 has 14 amino acids. J gave up 0 bases and V 7 bases, and 4 bases lay outside the gene matches. The CDR3 DNA reads as TGTGCCAGCACCCAGCGGGAGGACTCCTACGAGCAGTACTTC. Protein product: CASTQREDSYEQYF.

The chain employs TRBV9 and TRBJ2-2, with TRBD2 matching over 7 bases. CDR3 length equals 15 residues. V lost 0 bases and J lost 9; bases outside the gene matches: 8. The germline V gene has CDR1 SGDLS and CDR2 YYNGEE. The CDR3 DNA reads TGTGCCAGCAGCGTAGAGACTAGCACATCCAGGGAGCTGTTTTTT. This codes for CASSVETSTSRELFF.

The chain has TRBV9 and TRBJ2-1, with D tentatively TRBD1 or TRBD2 (5 bases each). Trimming removed 0 bases from V and 8 bases from J, with 12 bases in between. The germline V gene encodes CDR1 SGDLS and CDR2 YYNGEE. The CDR3 has 14 residues. CDR3 DNA sequence: TGTGCCAGCAGCGTAGTTTGGGACCCGCATGAGCAGTTCTTC. Translation: CASSVVWDPHEQFF. Full variable domain (remainder filled in from reference TRBV9 and TRBJ2-1): DSGVTQTPKHLITATGQRVTLRCSPRSGDLSVYWYQQSLDQGLQFLIQYYNGEERAKGNILERFSAQQFPDLHSELNLSSLELGDSALYFCASSVVWDPHEQFFGPGTRLTVL.

This clonotype was seen only a few times. This chain uses TRBV19 with TRBJ1-1; D might be TRBD1 (5 bases). The CDR3 contains 13 residues. Germline values: CDR1 LNHDA, CDR2 SQIVND (reference sequence). Between the trimmed V and J ends, which lost 3 bases and 7 bases, there was a span of 12 bases. Here the CDR3 DNA reads TGTGCCAGTAGTATCGTCCCCGGGGGTGAAGCTTTCTTT. This encodes CASSIVPGGEAFF.

There are many counts of this clonotype. This chain connects TRBV11-1 to TRBJ2-3; 12 bases map to TRBD2. V lost 6 bases and J lost 2; bases outside the gene matches: 9. Per germline, CDR1 SGHAT and CDR2 FQDESV (reference sequence). CDR3 length: 17 residues. The CDR3 loop is CASRRSGLAGFTDTQYF. CDR3 nucleotide sequence: TGTGCCAGCAGGAGGTCAGGACTAGCGGGGTTCACAGATACGCAGTATTTT.

This clonotype was observed a handful of times. An end of the junction differs from the germline gene, which may be a read error. V and J are TRBV7-2 and TRBJ1-4; D remains ambiguous. This CDR3 is 14 amino acids long. The germline V gene encodes CDR1 SGHTA and CDR2 FQGNSA. As DNA, the CDR3 is TGTGCCAGCAGCCCCGACGGAAGTAATGAAAAACTGCTTTTT. This encodes CASSPDGSNEKLLF.

This clonotype has at least ten counts. This chain joins TRBV11-3 and TRBJ2-2; 7 bases line up with TRBD1. Germline V lookup: CDR1 SGHNT, CDR2 YENEEA. The CDR3 extends over 15 amino acids. V lost 1 base to trimming and J lost 4 bases; unmatched junction nucleotides: 3. The CDR3 coding sequence is TGTGCCAGCAGCTTAGGGACAGGAGCCACCGGGGAGCTGTTTTTT. Translated: CASSLGTGATGELFF. Using reference TRBV11-3 and TRBJ2-2 for the parts outside the CDR3, the full variable domain is EAGVVQSPRYKIIEKKQPVAFWCNPISGHNTLYWYLQNLGQGPELLIRYENEEAVDDSQLPKDRFSAERLKGVDSTLKIQPAELGDSAVYLCASSLGTGATGELFFGEGSRLTVL.

This clonotype was picked up many times. The chain carries TRBV6-1 and TRBJ1-2; TRBD1 aligns across 7 bases. The germline V gene has CDR1 MNHNS and CDR2 SASEGT. V gave up 3 bases and J gave up 8 bases; unmatched junction bases: 12. The CDR3 has 15 amino acids. CDR3 loop: CASSDALTGRGGYTF. The CDR3 DNA reads as TGTGCCAGCAGTGATGCCCTGACAGGGCGAGGCGGCTACACCTTC.

This clonotype has a count of ten or more. The chain is built from TRBV28 and TRBJ1-2; D unresolved. The CDR3 has 10 amino acids. In germline, CDR1 is MDHEN, CDR2 SYDVKM. The ends were cut back, 7 bases at V and 2 bases at J, with 2 bases in the middle. Here the CDR3 reads CASKNYGYTF. The CDR3, as DNA: TGTGCCAGCAAAAACTATGGCTACACCTTC.

The chain recombines TRBV19 with TRBJ1-1; the D gene is possibly TRBD1 (6 bases). V was shortened by 6 bases and J by 7 bases, with 15 bases between the two germline ends. There are 13 residues in the CDR3. Germline values: CDR1 LNHDA, CDR2 SQIVND (reference sequence). The CDR3 spells CASSPRRGGEAFF. The CDR3 bases are TGTGCCAGTAGCCCCCGCAGAGGGGGTGAAGCTTTCTTT.

This clonotype occurred many times. This chain joins TRBV11-3 and TRBJ2-1; TRBD1 matches 8 bases. Germline lookup yields CDR1 SGHNT and CDR2 YENEEA. The CDR3 runs to 14 residues. V gave up 1 base and J gave up 6 bases; unmatched junction bases: 2. DNA of the CDR3: TGTGCCAGCAGCTTAGCAGGGACAGGCAATGAGCAGTTCTTC. It codes for CASSLAGTGNEQFF. The whole variable domain, remainder taken from reference TRBV11-3 and TRBJ2-1, is EAGVVQSPRYKIIEKKQPVAFWCNPISGHNTLYWYLQNLGQGPELLIRYENEEAVDDSQLPKDRFSAERLKGVDSTLKIQPAELGDSAVYLCASSLAGTGNEQFFGPGTRLTVL.

This clonotype appeared a few times. This rearrangement joins TRBV7-9 to TRBJ2-3; D remains unclear. Trimming took off 5 bases at V and 4 bases at J, with 10 bases between the two ends. Looked up from germline, CDR1 is SEHNR and CDR2 is FQNEAQ (reference sequence). There are 13 residues in the CDR3. CDR3 DNA: TGTGCCAGCAGCCCTAGAGTAGCAGATACGCAGTATTTT. This encodes CASSPRVADTQYF.